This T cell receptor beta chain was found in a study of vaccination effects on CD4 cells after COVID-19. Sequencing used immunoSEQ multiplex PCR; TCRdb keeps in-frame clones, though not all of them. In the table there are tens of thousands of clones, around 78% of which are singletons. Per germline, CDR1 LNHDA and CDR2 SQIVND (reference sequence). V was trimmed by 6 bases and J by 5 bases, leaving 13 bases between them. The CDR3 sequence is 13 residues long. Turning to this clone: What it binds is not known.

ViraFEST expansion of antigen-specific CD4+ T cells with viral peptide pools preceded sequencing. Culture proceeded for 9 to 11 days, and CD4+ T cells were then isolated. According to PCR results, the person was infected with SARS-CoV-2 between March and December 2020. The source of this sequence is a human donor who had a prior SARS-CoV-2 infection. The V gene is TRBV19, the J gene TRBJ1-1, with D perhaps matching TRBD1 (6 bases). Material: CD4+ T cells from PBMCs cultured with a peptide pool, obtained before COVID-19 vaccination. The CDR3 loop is CASREQGKTEAFF. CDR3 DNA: TGTGCCAGTAGGGAACAGGGAAAGACTGAAGCTTTCTTT.